This TCR beta chain originates from a study of T-cell reconstitution after alpha-beta-depleted transplantation in children. Preparation of the TCRbeta library involved a method that used unique molecular identifiers. Each CDR3 protein is one row after TCRdb ran MiXCR on the PCR reads. The data contain 60,000 to 70,000 distinct CDR3 sequences, 4.9% of them singletons. This clonotype was observed at least ten times. The sequence derives from a boy in the first two years of life who had a stem cell transplant for acute myeloid leukemia, so the T cells may come from the graft donor. The input for sequencing was PBMCs, mostly from graft donor cells, taken 180 days after TCRalphabeta/CD19-depleted stem cell transplant.

This chain's CDR3 is CASSLTGQFFSVDYEQYF. In nucleotides, the CDR3 is TGTGCCAGCAGCCTGACGGGACAGTTTTTCTCGGTGGACTACGAGCAGTACTTC. The J gene is TRBJ2-7, the V gene TRBV7-2; the match to TRBD1 covers 7 bases. J gave up 3 bases and V 5 bases, and 19 bases lay outside the gene matches. Looked up from germline, CDR1 is SGHTA and CDR2 is FQGNSA. The CDR3 is 18 residues long.